The 21 T cell receptor beta chains below come from one sample, sequenced in a study of TIL therapy for anti-PD-1-resistant metastatic lung cancer. The immunoSEQ assay was v3. Some clones are missing from TCRdb's copy, which holds only in-frame ones; the method was immunoSEQ multiplex PCR. This repertoire shows 45,000 to 60,000 clones, 70% to 85% found once; its top ten account for roughly 6%. As for time point: pre-treatment sample, taken before nivolumab and TIL therapy. Most excised metastases sampled were pleural nodules or supraclavicular lymph nodes. The input for sequencing was tumor tissue, taken at baseline. The receptors originated from a person aged 25-85 years with non-small cell lung cancer.

This clone has just a few counts. The chain joins TRBV27 to TRBJ2-2, with 7 bases fitting TRBD1. This CDR3 is 17 amino acids long. Germline CDR1 and CDR2: MNHEY and SMNVEV (reference sequence). V was clipped by 3 bases and J by 4 bases; unmatched bases: 11. The DNA for the CDR3 is TGTGCCAGCAGTTTTATCTCCGGGACAGCTATCACCGGGGAGCTGTTTTTT. This sequence encodes CASSFISGTAITGELFF.

The table lists this clone with a few counts. The V call is TRBV9, the J call TRBJ1-2; maybe TRBD1 (6 bases). Trimming stripped 6 bases from V and 5 bases from J, with 17 bases between. The CDR3 covers 14 residues. Germline CDR1 reads SGDLS; CDR2 reads YYNGEE. The CDR3 DNA follows: TGTGCCAGCACCATTAGGGACATTTGGTATGGCTACACCTTC. Its protein product is CASTIRDIWYGYTF.

This clone has a handful of counts. CDR3 DNA: TGTGCCAGTAGTTGGTACACCGGGATTCCTTCTGGGGCCAACGTCCTGACTTTC. Translating gives CASSWYTGIPSGANVLTF. The rearrangement links TRBV19 to TRBJ2-6; tentative D call: TRBD2 (5 bases). The CDR3 has 18 amino acids. Trimming removed 5 bases at V and 1 base at J, with 18 bases between. Germline V gene data show CDR1 as LNHDA and CDR2 as SQIVND (reference sequence).

This CDR3 reads CASSLGLRTSGRGYTGELFF. Here the CDR3 DNA reads TGTGCCAGCAGCTTAGGCCTAAGGACTAGCGGGAGAGGGTACACCGGGGAGCTGTTTTTT. The V call is TRBV13, the J call TRBJ2-2; 13 bases align to TRBD2. Trimming took 0 bases from V and 3 from J; bases not matched to a gene: 10. Germline CDR1 PRHDT, CDR2 FYEKMQ (reference sequence). CDR3 size: 20 residues.

This rearrangement joins TRBV10-3 to TRBJ2-7; tentative D call: TRBD1 (5 bases). This CDR3 region has 15 residues. Trimming cost V 6 bases and J 0 bases, with 15 bases left between them. Germline CDR1 and CDR2: ENHRY and SYGVKD. CDR3 DNA: TGTGCCATCAGAAGACAGCGAGCTAGCTCCTACGAGCAGTACTTC. Its protein is CAIRRQRASSYEQYF.

The J gene is TRBJ2-1, the V gene TRBV6-1; D may correspond to TRBD1 or TRBD2 (6 bases each). Per the germline V gene, CDR1 is MNHNS and CDR2 is SASEGT. Trimming cost V 7 bases and J 9 bases, with 16 bases left between them. The CDR3 length is 13 residues. CDR3 sequence (DNA): TGTGCCAGCACGACGGGGGCCGGGCGTGAGCAGTTCTTC. Translated, it gives CASTTGAGREQFF.

The chain is built from TRBV30 and TRBJ1-5; TRBD1 is a possible D gene (6 bases). CDR1 and CDR2 (germline): GTSNPN, SVGIG (reference sequence). V gave up 1 base and J gave up 7 bases, with 17 bases separating them. This CDR3 region has 15 residues. The CDR3 DNA is TGTGCCTGGAGTGGGATCACAGGGAAAGGACAGCCCCAGCATTTT. Translating it yields CAWSGITGKGQPQHF. Looking up the rest from reference TRBV30 and TRBJ1-5 gives the full variable domain: SQTIHQWPATLVQPVGSPLSLECTVEGTSNPNLYWYRQAAGRGLQLLFYSVGIGQISSEVPQNLSASRPQDRQFILSSKKLLLSDSGFYLCAWSGITGKGQPQHFGDGTRLSIL.

The chain is built from TRBV28 and TRBJ2-1, with 7 bases identical to TRBD2. V trimming: 5 bases; J trimming: 0 bases; junction bases outside the gene matches: 7. This CDR3 has 16 residues. Germline V lookup: CDR1 MDHEN, CDR2 SYDVKM. DNA of the CDR3: TGTGCCAGCAGTGACCCTAGCGGCGACTCCTACAATGAGCAGTTCTTC. Amino acids: CASSDPSGDSYNEQFF.

The J gene is TRBJ1-3, the V gene TRBV9; a weak D match, TRBD1 (5 bases). The CDR3 is made up of 15 amino acids. Trimming took off 3 bases at V and 2 bases at J, with 12 bases between the two ends. CDR1 is SGDLS, CDR2 YYNGEE, per germline. The CDR3 nucleotides read TGTGCCAGCAGCGCTGGGACGGCAACTGGAAACACCATATATTTT. Amino acids: CASSAGTATGNTIYF.

This clone was picked up one time. The genes are TRBV4-3 and TRBJ2-7; a weak D match, TRBD1 (6 bases). Deletions cut 4 bases from V and 12 bases from J, with 28 bases between. This CDR3 contains 16 residues. Germline V gene sequence: CDR1 LGHNA, CDR2 YSLEER. DNA of the CDR3: TGCGCCAGCAGCCCTAGTGGCCGGGACAACCCTCCCGTGGGGTACTTC. Translated, it gives CASSPSGRDNPPVGYF.

Only a few counts were recorded for this clone. This chain joins TRBV6-6 and TRBJ1-2, with D possibly TRBD1 on 6 matching bases. The CDR3 length is 13 residues. V was pared by 11 bases and J by 7 bases, with 20 bases between. CDR1 is MNHNY, CDR2 SVGAGI, per germline (reference sequence). CDR3 region: CAGTRGEAAGYTF. The CDR3 DNA follows: TGTGCCGGAACAAGGGGGGAGGCGGCTGGCTACACCTTC.

The CDR3 here is CASSLLAGISYTF. In nucleotides, the CDR3 is TGTGCCAGCAGTTTATTGGCAGGGATTAGCTACACCTTC. This chain connects TRBV28 to TRBJ1-2, with D tentatively TRBD1 (5 bases). Per the germline V gene, CDR1 is MDHEN and CDR2 is SYDVKM. Trimming removed 1 base at V and 9 bases at J, with 12 bases between. The CDR3 has 13 residues.

This clone came up a few times. The DNA for the CDR3 is TGTGCCAGCAGCTTATTAGCGGGGGTGACCGGGGAGCTGTTTTTT. This translates into CASSLLAGVTGELFF. V is TRBV7-9 and J is TRBJ2-2; 9 nucleotides agree with TRBD2. From germline, CDR1 is SEHNR and CDR2 FQNEAQ (reference sequence). Trimming removed 2 bases from V and 5 bases from J; junction bases left unmatched: 3. This CDR3 spans 15 amino acids.

In its sample, this clone was seen once. The V gene is TRBV7-2, the J gene TRBJ1-6; D unresolved. V lost 5 bases and J 7 bases, leaving 9 bases between the germline ends. This CDR3 contains 13 residues. Germline loops: CDR1 SGHTA, CDR2 FQGNSA. CDR3 amino acids: CASSLRMNSPLHF. The CDR3, as DNA: TGTGCCAGCAGCCTCAGAATGAATTCACCCCTCCACTTT.

This clone appeared a few times. J is TRBJ1-2 and V is TRBV10-2, with D uncertain. CDR3 length: 13 amino acids. V lost 4 bases to trimming and J lost 8 bases, with 14 bases between them. Looked up from germline, CDR1 is WSHSY and CDR2 is SAAADI. CDR3 protein: CASSAGARGGYTF. CDR3 in DNA: TGCGCCAGCAGTGCGGGAGCTCGGGGAGGCTACACCTTC.

This chain links TRBV27 with TRBJ1-5; D remains unclear. The germline V gene has CDR1 MNHEY and CDR2 SMNVEV (reference sequence). Trimming removed 5 bases at V and 2 bases at J, with 19 bases between. This CDR3 is built from 17 residues. The CDR3 sequence is CASSPGFPLSGNQPQHF. The CDR3 bases are TGTGCCAGCAGTCCCGGGTTTCCTTTGTCTGGCAATCAGCCCCAGCATTTT.

The chain links TRBV7-2 to TRBJ2-4, with TRBD2 identical over 13 bases. This CDR3 contains 19 residues. Germline-derived CDR1 and CDR2 are SGHTA and FQGNSA. V shed 6 bases and J 2 bases; nucleotides not matched to a gene: 13. This CDR3 reads CASSQKPGLAGLTKNIQYF. The CDR3 DNA is TGTGCCAGCAGTCAGAAGCCGGGACTAGCGGGACTGACCAAAAACATTCAGTACTTC.

J is TRBJ1-4 and V is TRBV19; 7 bases line up with TRBD1. Germline V gene data show CDR1 as LNHDA and CDR2 as SQIVND (reference sequence). The CDR3 has 14 amino acids. Trimming cost V 5 bases and J 8 bases; bases outside gene matches: 8. CDR3 nucleotide sequence: TGTGCCAGTAGTTTCGGGACAGCCGGGGAAAAACTGTTTTTT. Protein product: CASSFGTAGEKLFF.

V gene TRBV5-4 combines with J gene TRBJ1-1; 8 nucleotides line up with TRBD1. The trim removed 4 bases at V and 3 bases at J, leaving 5 bases unmatched. There are 14 residues in the CDR3. Germline lookup yields CDR1 SGHNT and CDR2 YYREEE (reference sequence). CDR3 nucleotides: TGTGCCAGCAGCCGCAGGGGGCGGGACACTGAAGCTTTCTTT. It specifies CASSRRGRDTEAFF.

CDR3 nucleotide sequence: TGTGCCAGCAGCCCCTCGGGAGGGGTAGATACGCAGTATTTT. Translating it yields CASSPSGGVDTQYF. The genes are TRBV9 and TRBJ2-3; 8 bases align to TRBD2. Germline trimming cut 4 bases from V and 5 bases from J; bases unmatched to any gene: 6. CDR1 is SGDLS and CDR2 is YYNGEE in the germline V gene. This CDR3 has 14 amino acids.

This chain connects TRBV5-8 to TRBJ1-5; no reliable D call. Trimming cost V 2 bases and J 4 bases, with 13 bases left between them. The CDR3 extends over 15 amino acids. Germline CDR1 reads SGHTS; CDR2 reads YDEGEE. CDR3 residues: CASSLLLGGNQPQHF. The CDR3 DNA follows: TGTGCCAGCAGCTTACTGCTCGGAGGTAATCAGCCCCAGCATTTT.